This T cell receptor beta chain came from a study of chemoradiotherapy in HPV16-positive cancers. Findings of the study overall: Candidate HPV-specific clones and E7-related TCR motifs grew in tumor during treatment. For HPV16-positive patients, expanding HPV-responsive T cells associated with longer recurrence-free survival.

The data were produced by immunoSEQ multiplex PCR, yet TCRdb's version contains in-frame clones alone and is incomplete. The sample holds about 5,000 clones, around 73% seen once. Samples were taken several times over chemoradiotherapy. The CDR3 contains 14 residues. The ends were cut back, 4 bases at V and 7 bases at J, with 17 bases in the middle. CDR1 is SQVTM, CDR2 ANQGSEA, per germline. As concerns this clone: Its antigen remains unknown.

The specimen was taken from a patient who underwent chemoradiotherapy. The V gene is TRBV29-1, the J gene TRBJ2-1; tentatively, D is TRBD1 (5 bases). This clonotype was sampled from a human donor with HPV-associated anogenital cancer. In DNA form, the CDR3 reads TGCAGCGTTGTCCCATCGGACAAGCAGAATGAGCAGTTCTTC. Its translation is CSVVPSDKQNEQFF.